In its sample, the clone carrying this T cell receptor (beta chain) was seen a few times. Its specificity is not known. The sample belongs to a study of T cells in Graves' hyperthyroidism and ophthalmopathy. Whole-study findings and limits: Patients with ophthalmopathy were separated from those with stable hyperthyroidism by a 13 V-J model.

The CDR3 has 13 amino acids. From germline, CDR1 is DFQATT and CDR2 SNEGSKA (reference sequence). Trimming shortened V by 6 bases and J by 2 bases, and 13 bases separated the two germline ends. RNA transcripts were the template for amplifying TCR beta CDR3 regions. Initially, a first-round RT-PCR of the TCR CDR3 employed the HTBI primer set. TCRdb used MiXCR to reprocess the multiplex PCR reads, holding one entry per CDR3 protein. The sample holds nearly 750,000 distinct CDR3 sequences, around 40% seen once. The sample comprised blood. J is TRBJ2-5 and V is TRBV20-1, with D perhaps assigned TRBD1 or TRBD2 (5 bases each). This TCR was sampled from a woman in her forties with Graves' hyperthyroidism. The CDR3 reads CSARDALQETQYF. The CDR3 DNA reads TGCAGTGCCAGGGACGCGCTTCAAGAGACCCAGTACTTC.